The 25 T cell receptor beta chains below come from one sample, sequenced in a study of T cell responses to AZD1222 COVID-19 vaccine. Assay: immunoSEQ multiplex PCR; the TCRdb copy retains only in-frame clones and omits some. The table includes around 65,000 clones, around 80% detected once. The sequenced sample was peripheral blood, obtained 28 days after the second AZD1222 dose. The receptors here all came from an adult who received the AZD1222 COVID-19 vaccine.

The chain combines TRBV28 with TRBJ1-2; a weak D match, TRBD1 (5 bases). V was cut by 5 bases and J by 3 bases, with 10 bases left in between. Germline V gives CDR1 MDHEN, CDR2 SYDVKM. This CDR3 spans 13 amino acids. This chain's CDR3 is CASSPDRYYGYTF. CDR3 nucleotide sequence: TGTGCCAGCAGTCCCGACAGATACTATGGCTACACCTTC.

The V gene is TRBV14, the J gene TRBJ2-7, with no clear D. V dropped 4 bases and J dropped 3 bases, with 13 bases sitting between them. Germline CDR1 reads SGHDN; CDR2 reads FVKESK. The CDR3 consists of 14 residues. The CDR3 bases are TGTGCCAGCAGCCGCGTACATGAAAGCTACGAGCAGTACTTC. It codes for CASSRVHESYEQYF. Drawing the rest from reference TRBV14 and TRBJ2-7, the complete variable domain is EAGVTQFPSHSVIEKGQTVTLRCDPISGHDNLYWYRRVMGKEIKFLLHFVKESKQDESGMPNNRFLAERTGGTYSTLKVQPAELEDSGVYFCASSRVHESYEQYFGPGTRLTVT.

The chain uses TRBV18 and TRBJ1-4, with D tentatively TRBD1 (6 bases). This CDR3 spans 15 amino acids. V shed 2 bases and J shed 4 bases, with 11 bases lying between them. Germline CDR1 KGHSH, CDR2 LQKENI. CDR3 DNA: TGTGCCAGCTCACCAAGGGGGGCCCTTAATGAAAAACTGTTTTTT. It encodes CASSPRGALNEKLFF.

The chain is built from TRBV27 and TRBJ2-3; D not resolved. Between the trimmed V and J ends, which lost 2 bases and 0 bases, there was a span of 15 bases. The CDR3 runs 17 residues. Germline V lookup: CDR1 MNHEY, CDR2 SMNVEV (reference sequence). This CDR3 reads CASSLRFRVSSTDTQYF. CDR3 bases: TGTGCCAGCAGTTTAAGATTCCGGGTCTCTAGCACAGATACGCAGTATTTT.

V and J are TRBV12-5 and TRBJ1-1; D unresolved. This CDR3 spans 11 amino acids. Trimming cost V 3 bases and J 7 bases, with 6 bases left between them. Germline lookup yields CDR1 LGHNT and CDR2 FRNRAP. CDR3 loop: CASGLGGEAFF. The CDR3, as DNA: TGTGCTAGTGGTTTAGGAGGTGAAGCTTTCTTT.

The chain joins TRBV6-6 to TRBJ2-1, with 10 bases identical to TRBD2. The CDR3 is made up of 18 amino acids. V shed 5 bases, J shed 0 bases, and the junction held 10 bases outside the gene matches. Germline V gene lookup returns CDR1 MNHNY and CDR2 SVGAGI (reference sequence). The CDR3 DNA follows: TGTGCCAGCAGTCCCCCCGGGGCTAGCGGGAGCTCCTACAATGAGCAGTTCTTC. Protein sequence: CASSPPGASGSSYNEQFF.

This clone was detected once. The CDR3 DNA sequence: TGTGCCAGCAGCTTAGGGCAGGGAAATAATTCACCCCTCCACTTT. Translated, it gives CASSLGQGNNSPLHF. The chain uses TRBV7-8 and TRBJ1-6; perhaps TRBD1 as D (5 bases). Trimming took 1 base from V and 5 from J, leaving 9 bases between them. Per the germline V gene, CDR1 is SGHVS and CDR2 is FQNEAQ. This CDR3 region has 15 residues.

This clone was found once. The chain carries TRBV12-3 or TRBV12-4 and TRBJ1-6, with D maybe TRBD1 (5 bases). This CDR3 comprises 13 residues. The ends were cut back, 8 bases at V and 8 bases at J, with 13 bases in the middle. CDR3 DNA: TGTGCCAGCTGGACGGGGGAGGATTCACCCCTCCACTTT. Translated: CASWTGEDSPLHF.

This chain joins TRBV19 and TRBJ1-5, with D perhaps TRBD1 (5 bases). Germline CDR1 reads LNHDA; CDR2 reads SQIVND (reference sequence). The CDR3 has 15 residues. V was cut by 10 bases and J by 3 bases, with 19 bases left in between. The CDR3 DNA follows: TGTGCCACTGAAGGTAGCAGGGAATACAATCAGCCCCAGCATTTT. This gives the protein CATEGSREYNQPQHF.

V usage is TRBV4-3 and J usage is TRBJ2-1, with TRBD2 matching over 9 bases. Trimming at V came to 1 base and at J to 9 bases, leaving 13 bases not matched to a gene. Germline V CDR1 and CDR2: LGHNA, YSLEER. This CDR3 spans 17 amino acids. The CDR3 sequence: CASSQGLAGIQQREQFF. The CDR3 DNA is TGCGCCAGCAGCCAAGGGCTAGCGGGGATCCAGCAGCGTGAGCAGTTCTTC.

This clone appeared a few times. The CDR3 coding sequence is TGTGCCAGCTCACCATACCGGGACATCGCCTACGAGCAGTACTTC. Its translation: CASSPYRDIAYEQYF. The rearrangement links TRBV18 to TRBJ2-7, with D possibly TRBD1 on 6 matching bases. The V end was cut by 2 bases, the J end by 2 bases, with 13 bases between. Germline loops: CDR1 KGHSH, CDR2 LQKENI. The CDR3 spans 15 residues.

The DNA for the CDR3 is TGTGCCAGCAGCCCCCACCAACAGGCTAACACTGAAGCTTTCTTT. Amino acids: CASSPHQQANTEAFF. The chain employs TRBV5-4 and TRBJ1-1; weak D call: TRBD1 (5 bases). The germline CDR1 and CDR2 sequences are SGHNT and YYREEE (reference sequence). Deletions cut 4 bases from V and 2 bases from J, with 15 bases between. This CDR3 has 15 residues. The full variable domain, rest sourced from reference TRBV5-4 and TRBJ1-1, is ETGVTQSPTHLIKTRGQQVTLRCSSQSGHNTVSWYQQALGQGPQFIFQYYREEENGRGNFPPRFSGLQFPNYSSELNVNALELDDSALYLCASSPHQQANTEAFFGQGTRLTVV.

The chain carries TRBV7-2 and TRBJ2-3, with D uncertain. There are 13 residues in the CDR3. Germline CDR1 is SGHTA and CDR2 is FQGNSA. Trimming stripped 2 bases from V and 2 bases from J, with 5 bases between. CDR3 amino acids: CASSLSPTDTQYF. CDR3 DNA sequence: TGTGCCAGCAGCTTAAGTCCCACAGATACGCAGTATTTT.

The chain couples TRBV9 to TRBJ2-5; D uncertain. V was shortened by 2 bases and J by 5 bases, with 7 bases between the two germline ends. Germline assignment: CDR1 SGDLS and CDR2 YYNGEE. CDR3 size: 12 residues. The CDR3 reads CASSVSWETQYF. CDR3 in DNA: TGTGCCAGCAGCGTCTCGTGGGAGACCCAGTACTTC. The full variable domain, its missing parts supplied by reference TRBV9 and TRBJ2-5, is DSGVTQTPKHLITATGQRVTLRCSPRSGDLSVYWYQQSLDQGLQFLIQYYNGEERAKGNILERFSAQQFPDLHSELNLSSLELGDSALYFCASSVSWETQYFGPGTRLLVL.

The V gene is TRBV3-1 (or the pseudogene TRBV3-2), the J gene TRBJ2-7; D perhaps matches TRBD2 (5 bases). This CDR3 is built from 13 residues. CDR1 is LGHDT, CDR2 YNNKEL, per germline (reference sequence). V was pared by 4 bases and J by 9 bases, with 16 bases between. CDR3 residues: CASSRGLGVGQYF. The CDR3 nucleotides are TGTGCCAGCAGCCGAGGACTTGGGGTCGGGCAGTACTTC.

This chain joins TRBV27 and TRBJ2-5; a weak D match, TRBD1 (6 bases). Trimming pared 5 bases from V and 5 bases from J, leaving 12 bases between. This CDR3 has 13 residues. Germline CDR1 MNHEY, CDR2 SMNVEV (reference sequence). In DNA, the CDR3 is TGTGCCAGCAGTAAACGGACAGTGGAGACCCAGTACTTC. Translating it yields CASSKRTVETQYF.

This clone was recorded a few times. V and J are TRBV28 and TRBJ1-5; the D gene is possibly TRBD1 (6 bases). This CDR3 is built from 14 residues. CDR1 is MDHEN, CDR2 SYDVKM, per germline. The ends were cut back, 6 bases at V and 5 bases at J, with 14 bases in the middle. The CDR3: CASRQDRFYQPQHF. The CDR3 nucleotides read TGTGCCAGCAGACAGGACAGATTTTATCAGCCCCAGCATTTT.

The CDR3 protein is CASSLRRGLGKGTEAFF. DNA of the CDR3: TGTGCCAGCAGCTTACGGCGGGGACTGGGTAAGGGGACTGAAGCTTTCTTT. V usage is TRBV7-9 and J usage is TRBJ1-1; a weak D match, TRBD1 (5 bases). Germline loops: CDR1 SEHNR, CDR2 FQNEAQ (reference sequence). The CDR3 loop spans 17 amino acids. The ends were cut back, 2 bases at V and 5 bases at J, with 21 bases in the middle. Looking up the rest from reference TRBV7-9 and TRBJ1-1 gives the full variable domain: DTGVSQNPRHKITKRGQNVTFRCDPISEHNRLYWYRQTLGQGPEFLTYFQNEAQLEKSRLLSDRFSAERPKGSFSTLEIQRTEQGDSAMYLCASSLRRGLGKGTEAFFGQGTRLTVV.

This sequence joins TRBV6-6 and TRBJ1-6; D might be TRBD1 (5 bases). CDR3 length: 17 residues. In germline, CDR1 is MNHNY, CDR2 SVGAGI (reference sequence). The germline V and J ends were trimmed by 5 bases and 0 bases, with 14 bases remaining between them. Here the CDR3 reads CASSLRDGSSYNSPLHF. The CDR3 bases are TGTGCCAGCAGTCTCCGGGACGGGAGCTCCTATAATTCACCCCTCCACTTT.

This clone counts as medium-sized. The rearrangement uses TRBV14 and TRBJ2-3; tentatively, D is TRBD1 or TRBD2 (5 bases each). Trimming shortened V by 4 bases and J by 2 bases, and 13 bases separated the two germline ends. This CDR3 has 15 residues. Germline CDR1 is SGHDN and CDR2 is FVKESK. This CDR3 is CASSPVGGATDTQYF. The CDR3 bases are TGTGCCAGCAGCCCGGTTGGGGGAGCCACAGATACGCAGTATTTT. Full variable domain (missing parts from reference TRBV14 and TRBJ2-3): EAGVTQFPSHSVIEKGQTVTLRCDPISGHDNLYWYRRVMGKEIKFLLHFVKESKQDESGMPNNRFLAERTGGTYSTLKVQPAELEDSGVYFCASSPVGGATDTQYFGPGTRLTVL.

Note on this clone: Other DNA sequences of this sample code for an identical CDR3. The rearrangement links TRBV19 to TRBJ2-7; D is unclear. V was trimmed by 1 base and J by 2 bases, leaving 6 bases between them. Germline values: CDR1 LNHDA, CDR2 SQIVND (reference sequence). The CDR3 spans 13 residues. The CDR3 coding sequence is TGTGCCAGTAGTATAGGCCAGCCCTACGAGCAGTACTTC. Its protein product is CASSIGQPYEQYF.

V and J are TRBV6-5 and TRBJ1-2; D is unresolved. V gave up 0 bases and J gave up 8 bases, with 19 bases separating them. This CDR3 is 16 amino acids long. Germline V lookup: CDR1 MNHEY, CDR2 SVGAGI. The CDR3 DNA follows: TGTGCCAGCAGTTACTCGATAGGAGACCGAGCGGGGGGCTACACCTTC. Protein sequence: CASSYSIGDRAGGYTF.

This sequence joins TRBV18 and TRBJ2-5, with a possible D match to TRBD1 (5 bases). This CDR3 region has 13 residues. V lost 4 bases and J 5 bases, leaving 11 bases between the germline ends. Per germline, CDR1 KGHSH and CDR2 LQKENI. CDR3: CASSQGLLETQYF. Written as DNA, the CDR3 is TGTGCCAGCTCACAGGGGCTCCTTGAGACCCAGTACTTC.

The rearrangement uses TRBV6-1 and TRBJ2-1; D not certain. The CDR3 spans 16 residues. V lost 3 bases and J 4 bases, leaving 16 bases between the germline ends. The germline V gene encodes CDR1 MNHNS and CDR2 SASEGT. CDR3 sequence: CASSDRLDGPYNEQFF. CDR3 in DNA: TGTGCCAGCAGTGATCGACTGGATGGGCCTTACAATGAGCAGTTCTTC.

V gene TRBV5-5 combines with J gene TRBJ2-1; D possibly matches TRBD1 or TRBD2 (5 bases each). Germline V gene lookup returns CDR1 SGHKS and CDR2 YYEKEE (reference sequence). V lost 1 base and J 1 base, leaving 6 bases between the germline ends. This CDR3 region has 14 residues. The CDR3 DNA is TGTGCCAGCAGCTTGTGGGGGTCCTACAATGAGCAGTTCTTC. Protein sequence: CASSLWGSYNEQFF.